Reported below is one TCR beta chain. Its antigen is unidentified. This sample stems from a study of shared clonotypes between healthy human individuals. The study's findings and limits: A generally larger estimated richness was seen in naive subsets than in memory subsets.

The CDR3 totals 14 residues. V dropped 3 bases and J dropped 5 bases, with 12 bases sitting between them. The germline CDR1 and CDR2 sequences are MNHEY and SMNVEV (reference sequence). Some clones are missing from TCRdb's copy, which holds only in-frame ones; the method was immunoSEQ multiplex PCR. The sample lists 2 million to 2.5 million clones; just under 95% were seen once. It was CD45RO-negative cells, positively selected for CCR7, that made up naive CD8 cells, with terminally differentiated effector memory CD45RA+ cells excluded. The donors, healthy adults who were HIV-negative, had experienced no recent acute infections or vaccinations.

Sample: naive CD8+ T cells sorted from blood. The chain joins TRBV27 to TRBJ2-3, with unresolved D. This receptor was taken from a man younger than 30 in good health. The CDR3 here is CASSFGPAVDTQYF. In DNA, the CDR3 is TGTGCCAGCAGTTTCGGGCCCGCCGTAGATACGCAGTATTTT.